The rows below give T cell receptor beta chains drawn from one sample of a study of blood T cells in healthy people across ages. TCRdb processed the 5' RACE reads anew with MiXCR; each CDR3 protein has one entry. Of 850,000 or so distinct CDR3 sequences listed, roughly 26% are singletons. Sequencing input: blood. These TCRs come from a woman older than 75 in good health. Both conserved end residues are part of each CDR3. Fields, in order: V gene, D gene, clone size, J gene, CDR3 DNA, CDR3 protein. The D gene is left open where the match is weak. The size field is filled for only some rows; it gives once, few, many or a size class.

v_call: TRBV7-8
d_call: NA
clone_size: many
j_call: TRBJ2-5
cdr3_nt: TGTGCCAGCAGCTTAGGGGACTTGACTCTGGAGACCCAGTACTTC
cdr3_aa: CASSLGDLTLETQYF

v_call: TRBV6-1
d_call: TRBD1
clone_size: NA
j_call: TRBJ2-6
cdr3_nt: TGTGCCAGCAGTGAAGCGTATGGCCAGGGGGCGACTCTTTCCGGGGCCAACGTCCTGACTTTC
cdr3_aa: CASSEAYGQGATLSGANVLTF

v_call: TRBV27
d_call: NA
clone_size: many
j_call: TRBJ2-1
cdr3_nt: TGTGCCAGCAGTAGGGTAGCGACCAACAATGAGCAGTTCTTC
cdr3_aa: CASSRVATNNEQFF

v_call: TRBV4-3
d_call: TRBD1
clone_size: many
j_call: TRBJ1-2
cdr3_nt: TGCGCCAGCAGCCAAGATCTTCCCGGGACAGGGGTGAACTATGGCTACACCTTC
cdr3_aa: CASSQDLPGTGVNYGYTF

v_call: TRBV10-3
d_call: TRBD1
clone_size: few
j_call: TRBJ1-5
cdr3_nt: TGTGCCATCAGTGAGTCGAGGGGGCTCGGGGGCAATCAGCCCCAGCATTTT
cdr3_aa: CAISESRGLGGNQPQHF

v_call: TRBV12-3/TRBV12-4
d_call: TRBD1
clone_size: NA
j_call: TRBJ2-2
cdr3_nt: TGTGCCAGCAGAAGACGGGGAACAGGGGGGACCGGGGAGCTGTTTTTT
cdr3_aa: CASRRRGTGGTGELFF

v_call: TRBV13
d_call: TRBD2
clone_size: many
j_call: TRBJ2-7
cdr3_nt: TGTGCCAGCAGCTTCGGTTTAGCGGGGGGGCTCTACGAGCAGTACTTC
cdr3_aa: CASSFGLAGGLYEQYF

v_call: TRBV6-2/TRBV6-3
d_call: TRBD1
clone_size: NA
j_call: TRBJ1-1
cdr3_nt: TGTGCCAGCAGCCCCCAGACAGGGAGCACTGAAGCTTTCTTT
cdr3_aa: CASSPQTGSTEAFF

v_call: TRBV25-1
d_call: NA
clone_size: many
j_call: TRBJ1-2
cdr3_nt: TGTGCCAGCAGTGAGACCGGGACACTTAAGAGTAATGGCTACACCTTC
cdr3_aa: CASSETGTLKSNGYTF

v_call: TRBV20-1
d_call: TRBD2
clone_size: many
j_call: TRBJ2-3
cdr3_nt: TGCAGTGCAACCGGACTAGCGGGGGCCCCCACAGATACGCAGTATTTT
cdr3_aa: CSATGLAGAPTDTQYF

v_call: TRBV18
d_call: NA
clone_size: NA
j_call: TRBJ1-1
cdr3_nt: TGTGCCAGCTCACGGGGCATCAGGAACACTGAAGCTTTCTTT
cdr3_aa: CASSRGIRNTEAFF

v_call: TRBV5-1
d_call: NA
clone_size: few
j_call: TRBJ2-3
cdr3_nt: TGCGCCAGCAGCACTGGACAGCCGGGCACAGATACGCAGTATTTT
cdr3_aa: CASSTGQPGTDTQYF

v_call: TRBV7-2
d_call: NA
clone_size: few
j_call: TRBJ1-6
cdr3_nt: TGTGCCAGCAGCCCTACCTGGGGTGTTGGTTCACCCCTCCACTTT
cdr3_aa: CASSPTWGVGSPLHF

v_call: TRBV11-2
d_call: TRBD2
clone_size: NA
j_call: TRBJ2-2
cdr3_nt: TGTGCCAGCAGCCGACCTAGCGGGGCGAACACCGGGGAGCTGTTTTTT
cdr3_aa: CASSRPSGANTGELFF

v_call: TRBV7-9
d_call: NA
clone_size: NA
j_call: TRBJ2-7
cdr3_nt: TGTGCCAGCAGCTTATTCACAGTTAGCGAGCAGTACTTC
cdr3_aa: CASSLFTVSEQYF

v_call: TRBV11-2
d_call: NA
clone_size: few
j_call: TRBJ1-1
cdr3_nt: TGTGCCAGCAGCTTAGTAGGGGGTGGTGAAGCTTTCTTT
cdr3_aa: CASSLVGGGEAFF

v_call: TRBV20-1
d_call: TRBD1
clone_size: few
j_call: TRBJ1-4
cdr3_nt: TGCAGTGCTCGGGACAGGGTAAATGGAAAACTGTTTTTT
cdr3_aa: CSARDRVNGKLFF

v_call: TRBV7-2
d_call: NA
clone_size: NA
j_call: TRBJ2-3
cdr3_nt: TGTGCCAGCAGCTCCCAGTCGGGGAGCACAGATACGCAGTATTTT
cdr3_aa: CASSSQSGSTDTQYF

v_call: TRBV6-5
d_call: NA
clone_size: few
j_call: TRBJ1-1
cdr3_nt: TGTGCCAGCAGATTCCGCGGACAGAAGAACACTGAAGCTTTCTTT
cdr3_aa: CASRFRGQKNTEAFF

v_call: TRBV6-5
d_call: NA
clone_size: many
j_call: TRBJ2-3
cdr3_nt: TGTGCCAGCAGTTACTCCCCTAGGGGTTTTGGCACAGATACGCAGTATTTT
cdr3_aa: CASSYSPRGFGTDTQYF

v_call: TRBV7-2
d_call: NA
clone_size: many
j_call: TRBJ1-2
cdr3_nt: TGTGCCAGCAGCTTGAGCAGTCCACCTCCCAACTATGGCTACACCTTC
cdr3_aa: CASSLSSPPPNYGYTF

v_call: TRBV5-1
d_call: NA
clone_size: many
j_call: TRBJ2-5
cdr3_nt: TGCGCCAGCAGCTTGGATCTGGGGCGGCAGGGTGAGACCCAGTACTTC
cdr3_aa: CASSLDLGRQGETQYF

v_call: TRBV5-4
d_call: NA
clone_size: NA
j_call: TRBJ1-6
cdr3_nt: TGTGCCAGCAGCTTGGGGCCGGGTAGCTCCTATAATTCACCCCTCCACTTT
cdr3_aa: CASSLGPGSSYNSPLHF

v_call: TRBV12-3/TRBV12-4
d_call: TRBD2
clone_size: many
j_call: TRBJ2-1
cdr3_nt: TGTGCCAGCAGTCAGCCTGGGACTAGACGCAATGAGCAGTTCTTC
cdr3_aa: CASSQPGTRRNEQFF

v_call: TRBV7-9
d_call: NA
clone_size: few
j_call: TRBJ1-1
cdr3_nt: TGTGCCAGCAGCGTAGGGGCGGTAAACACTGAAGCTTTCTTT
cdr3_aa: CASSVGAVNTEAFF

v_call: TRBV20-1
d_call: TRBD1
clone_size: many
j_call: TRBJ2-7
cdr3_nt: TGCAGTGCTAGGACAGGACAGGGGATCTACGAGCAGTACTTC
cdr3_aa: CSARTGQGIYEQYF

v_call: TRBV7-8
d_call: NA
clone_size: many
j_call: TRBJ1-1
cdr3_nt: TGTGCCAGCAGCCCCTATCGACAGTATTCGAACACTGAAGCTTTCTTT
cdr3_aa: CASSPYRQYSNTEAFF

v_call: TRBV6-2/TRBV6-3
d_call: NA
clone_size: many
j_call: TRBJ1-2
cdr3_nt: TGTGCCAGCAGTTGGGCAGGGCATGGCTACACCTTC
cdr3_aa: CASSWAGHGYTF

v_call: TRBV7-2
d_call: NA
clone_size: NA
j_call: TRBJ1-2
cdr3_nt: TGTGCCAGCAGCTCAGTAGGCCTCTACTATGGCTACACCTTC
cdr3_aa: CASSSVGLYYGYTF

v_call: TRBV24-1
d_call: TRBD2
clone_size: many
j_call: TRBJ2-1
cdr3_nt: TGTGCCACGGAGGGACTAGCGGGGGGTCTCGGCTACAATGAGCAGTTCTTC
cdr3_aa: CATEGLAGGLGYNEQFF

v_call: TRBV6-1
d_call: NA
clone_size: many
j_call: TRBJ1-2
cdr3_nt: TGTGCCAGCATTACCCAGGCTGTCACCTTC
cdr3_aa: CASITQAVTF

v_call: TRBV20-1
d_call: TRBD2
clone_size: NA
j_call: TRBJ2-1
cdr3_nt: TGCAGTGCTGCCCCCCTTACCCGATTGGGACTAGCGGGCAACAATGAGCAGTTCTTC
cdr3_aa: CSAAPLTRLGLAGNNEQFF

v_call: TRBV7-2
d_call: NA
clone_size: NA
j_call: TRBJ2-5
cdr3_nt: TGTGCCAGCAGCTTAGGGCCAGGGAGAGGCCAAGAGACCCAGTACTTC
cdr3_aa: CASSLGPGRGQETQYF

v_call: TRBV7-9
d_call: NA
clone_size: many
j_call: TRBJ1-4
cdr3_nt: TGTGCCAGCAGCTTGGGGGAAGCAACTAATGAAAAACTGTTTTTT
cdr3_aa: CASSLGEATNEKLFF

v_call: TRBV5-1
d_call: TRBD1
clone_size: NA
j_call: TRBJ1-1
cdr3_nt: TGCGCCAGCAGCTTGCGCCCCCCTGCGACAGGGGGTTACACTGAAGCTTTCTTT
cdr3_aa: CASSLRPPATGGYTEAFF

v_call: TRBV7-2
d_call: NA
clone_size: NA
j_call: TRBJ2-7
cdr3_nt: TGTGCCAGCAGACAGGCCACCTACGAGCAGTACTTC
cdr3_aa: CASRQATYEQYF

v_call: TRBV5-4
d_call: NA
clone_size: few
j_call: TRBJ2-7
cdr3_nt: TGTGCCGGCAGCCCGGGACCGCCCTACGAGCAGTACTTC
cdr3_aa: CAGSPGPPYEQYF

v_call: TRBV7-2
d_call: NA
clone_size: many
j_call: TRBJ2-3
cdr3_nt: TGTGCCAGCAGCTTAGCGCGGGCGGGGGCGAATACGCAGTATTTT
cdr3_aa: CASSLARAGANTQYF

v_call: TRBV20-1
d_call: NA
clone_size: few
j_call: TRBJ1-5
cdr3_nt: TGCAGTGCTAGAACTCCGGGGGGTCAGCCCCAGCATTTT
cdr3_aa: CSARTPGGQPQHF

v_call: TRBV30
d_call: NA
clone_size: NA
j_call: TRBJ2-2
cdr3_nt: TGTGCCTGGAGCCCGTGGGTTGCCGGGGAGCTGTTTTTT
cdr3_aa: CAWSPWVAGELFF

v_call: TRBV20-1
d_call: NA
clone_size: many
j_call: TRBJ2-1
cdr3_nt: TGCAGTGTTAAGGAACACCGGCCGGCTACGCAGGCTGGAGATGAGCAGTTCTTC
cdr3_aa: CSVKEHRPATQAGDEQFF

v_call: TRBV6-1
d_call: NA
clone_size: few
j_call: TRBJ2-3
cdr3_nt: TGTGCCAGCAGTGAAATTGGGACGGCCAAACCGTATTTT
cdr3_aa: CASSEIGTAKPYF

v_call: TRBV20-1
d_call: NA
clone_size: NA
j_call: TRBJ1-1
cdr3_nt: TGCAGTGCTAGAGATCGGGGTCAAGGGACTGAAGCTTTCTTT
cdr3_aa: CSARDRGQGTEAFF

v_call: TRBV12-3/TRBV12-4
d_call: TRBD1
clone_size: few
j_call: TRBJ1-1
cdr3_nt: TGTGCCAGCAGTCGAGAGACAGGGACAGCTTTCTTT
cdr3_aa: CASSRETGTAFF

v_call: TRBV7-6
d_call: NA
clone_size: many
j_call: TRBJ1-6
cdr3_nt: TGTGCCAGCAGCGGAAGGGCAGGGACCAATTCACCCCTCCACTTT
cdr3_aa: CASSGRAGTNSPLHF

v_call: TRBV6-5
d_call: NA
clone_size: many
j_call: TRBJ1-1
cdr3_nt: TGTGCCAGCAGTTACCAAGCGGGGGGGGCATACACTGAAGCTTTCTTT
cdr3_aa: CASSYQAGGAYTEAFF